These 26 T cell receptor beta chains were all obtained from the same sample, sequenced in a study of graft-versus-host responses after intestinal transplantation. These receptors have no identified antigens. Measured with immunoSEQ multiplex PCR; TCRdb has only the in-frame clones, and not every one. The data hold 81,000 or so clones, with just under 95% observed a single time. Source: unstimulated CD8+ T cells sorted from spleen or lymph node cells, taken before transplant. The receptors stem from a human donor who was the organ donor for an intestinal transplant.

CDR3 protein: CATSRGVGQGDTEAFF. The CDR3 DNA reads TGTGCCACCAGCAGAGGGGTGGGACAGGGCGACACTGAAGCTTTCTTT. This chain links TRBV15 with TRBJ1-1; 9 bases are shared with TRBD1. Germline assignment: CDR1 LNHNV and CDR2 YYDKDF (reference sequence). The V and J ends lost 1 base and 3 bases, in that order; junction bases with no gene match: 6. The CDR3 consists of 16 residues.

V and J are TRBV6-7 and TRBJ2-1; TRBD1 matches 9 bases. TRBV6-7 is an open reading frame whose function is uncertain. The CDR3 covers 16 residues. Trimming took 0 bases from V and 8 from J; bases not matched to a gene: 8. The CDR3 DNA sequence: TGTGCCAGCAGTTACTCTCGCGGACAGGGGCGCGATGAGCAGTTCTTC. This translates into CASSYSRGQGRDEQFF.

V gene TRBV14 combines with J gene TRBJ2-7; 8 positions agree with TRBD2. In germline, CDR1 is SGHDN, CDR2 FVKESK. The V and J ends lost 4 bases and 3 bases, in that order; junction bases with no gene match: 5. The CDR3 spans 14 residues. The CDR3 reads CASSPFSGIYEQYF. The CDR3 DNA is TGTGCCAGCAGCCCTTTTAGCGGGATCTACGAGCAGTACTTC.

The rearrangement uses TRBV4-3 and TRBJ2-3, with D maybe TRBD2 (5 bases). Germline V lookup: CDR1 LGHNA, CDR2 YSLEER. V dropped 0 bases and J dropped 7 bases, with 17 bases sitting between them. CDR3 length: 16 residues. CDR3 amino acids: CASSQEPRTYSNTQYF. For the CDR3, the DNA is TGCGCCAGCAGCCAAGAACCCCGGACTTACAGTAATACGCAGTATTTT.

This clone was found once. V and J are TRBV9 and TRBJ2-1, with 12 bases that match TRBD2. Germline V gene lookup returns CDR1 SGDLS and CDR2 YYNGEE. V lost 4 bases, J lost 9 bases, and 11 bases stayed unmatched. The CDR3 spans 16 residues. The DNA for the CDR3 is TGTGCCAGCAGCCTTCCGCCTAGCGGGGGGGCCGGTGAGCAGTTCTTC. Its protein product is CASSLPPSGGAGEQFF.

The chain recombines TRBV2 with TRBJ2-3; the match to TRBD2 covers 12 bases. This CDR3 region has 17 residues. In germline, CDR1 is SNHLY, CDR2 FYNNEI. The V and J ends lost 0 bases and 2 bases, in that order; junction bases with no gene match: 3. CDR3 DNA sequence: TGTGCCAGCAGTGAAGCCGGGACTAGCGGGCACACAGATACGCAGTATTTT. Protein product: CASSEAGTSGHTDTQYF. The variable domain in full, completed from reference TRBV2 and TRBJ2-3, reads EPEVTQTPSHQVTQMGQEVILRCVPISNHLYFYWYRQILGQKVEFLVSFYNNEISEKSEIFDDQFSVERPDGSNFTLKIRSTKLEDSAMYFCASSEAGTSGHTDTQYFGPGTRLTVL.

This chain connects TRBV7-8 to TRBJ2-7, with 12 bases aligning to TRBD2. CDR3 length equals 16 residues. After removal of 8 bases from V and 2 bases from J, the junction contained 10 bases not matched to a gene. Germline CDR1 reads SGHVS; CDR2 reads FQNEAQ. The CDR3 protein is CASAPGLAGLTYEQYF. The CDR3 DNA reads TGTGCCAGCGCACCGGGACTAGCGGGCCTGACCTACGAGCAGTACTTC. Filled out from reference TRBV7-8 and TRBJ2-7, the complete variable domain reads GAGVSQSPRYKVAKRGQDVALRCDPISGHVSLFWYQQALGQGPEFLTYFQNEAQLDKSGLPSDRFFAERPEGSVSTLKIQRTQQEDSAVYLCASAPGLAGLTYEQYFGPGTRLTVT.

V and J are TRBV27 and TRBJ1-1; unclear D gene. The CDR3 has 12 amino acids. Deletions cut 6 bases from V and 5 bases from J, with 10 bases between. In germline, CDR1 is MNHEY, CDR2 SMNVEV (reference sequence). CDR3 residues: CASRPSGTEAFF. DNA of the CDR3: TGTGCCAGCAGACCCTCCGGGACTGAAGCTTTCTTT.

The chain recombines TRBV7-3 with TRBJ2-3; 8 bases match TRBD2. Germline values: CDR1 SGHTA, CDR2 FQGTGA. V lost 5 bases, J lost 5 bases, and 12 bases stayed unmatched. This CDR3 has 16 residues. CDR3 protein: CASSGGLLADRDTQYF. The CDR3 bases are TGTGCCAGCAGCGGCGGGTTACTAGCGGATAGAGATACGCAGTATTTT.

The CDR3 loop reads CASSFGVRVAKNIQYF. In DNA form, the CDR3 reads TGTGCCAGCAGTTTCGGGGTTAGGGTAGCCAAAAACATTCAGTACTTC. V is TRBV2 and J is TRBJ2-4; tentative D call: TRBD2 (5 bases). Looked up from germline, CDR1 is SNHLY and CDR2 is FYNNEI. V lost 5 bases and J 0 bases, leaving 14 bases between the germline ends. The CDR3 has 16 amino acids.

V gene TRBV7-3 combines with J gene TRBJ2-1; 10 bases agree with TRBD2. Trimming took 4 bases from V and 8 from J; bases not matched to a gene: 14. This CDR3 has 17 amino acids. Germline lookup yields CDR1 SGHTA and CDR2 FQGTGA. CDR3 DNA: TGTGCCAGCAGCTCTAGAGTACTAGCGGGGCCAGAGGATGAGCAGTTCTTC. The encoded protein is CASSSRVLAGPEDEQFF.

V is TRBV25-1 and J is TRBJ1-2; D is perhaps TRBD1 (5 bases). Germline-derived CDR1 and CDR2 are MGHDK and SYGVNS. The V end was cut by 5 bases, the J end by 6 bases, with 13 bases between. The CDR3 totals 13 residues. CDR3 in DNA: TGTGCCAGCAGTTCCAGGGCCAGAAATGGCTACACCTTC. Residues: CASSSRARNGYTF.

This rearrangement joins TRBV29-1 to TRBJ2-5, with TRBD2 identical over 7 bases. Germline CDR1 reads SQVTM; CDR2 reads ANQGSEA. This CDR3 region has 13 residues. The V and J ends lost 6 bases and 10 bases, in that order; junction bases with no gene match: 14. The CDR3 reads CSVEGGGVGDQYF. In DNA form, the CDR3 reads TGCAGCGTGGAGGGCGGGGGAGTGGGTGACCAGTACTTC.

This chain connects TRBV27 to TRBJ1-2; TRBD1 aligns across 8 bases. Germline loops: CDR1 MNHEY, CDR2 SMNVEV (reference sequence). The CDR3 runs 15 residues. Trimming at V came to 6 bases and at J to 7 bases, leaving 13 bases not matched to a gene. The CDR3 here is CASSVLADRAGGYTF. The CDR3 coding sequence is TGTGCCAGCAGCGTCTTAGCGGACAGGGCTGGTGGCTACACCTTC.

This chain uses TRBV2 with TRBJ2-5; 9 bases fit TRBD1. Near its end, the DNA agrees better with TRBJ2-7, so the J call may be wrong. CDR3 size: 16 residues. The germline V gene has CDR1 SNHLY and CDR2 FYNNEI. The CDR3 spells CASSERPGQGFYEQYF. The DNA of the CDR3 is TGTGCCAGCAGTGAGAGACCGGGACAGGGTTTCTACGAGCAGTACTTC.

The chain combines TRBV5-4 with TRBJ2-5; 11 bases map to TRBD2. Germline trimming cut 0 bases from V and 1 base from J; bases unmatched to any gene: 11. Germline assignment: CDR1 SGHNT and CDR2 YYREEE (reference sequence). This CDR3 has 19 residues. CDR3 sequence: CASSLDPPLAGGLQETQYF. The DNA of the CDR3 is TGTGCCAGCAGCTTGGACCCCCCGCTAGCGGGGGGACTCCAAGAGACCCAGTACTTC.

The chain carries TRBV7-9 and TRBJ2-2, with D maybe TRBD2 (6 bases). Trimming removed 5 bases at V and 7 bases at J, with 17 bases between. Germline values: CDR1 SEHNR, CDR2 FQNEAQ (reference sequence). CDR3 length equals 15 residues. CDR3 sequence reads: CASSLEEGFDGELFF. Written as DNA, the CDR3 is TGTGCCAGCAGCCTAGAGGAGGGATTCGACGGGGAGCTGTTTTTT.

This sequence joins TRBV28 and TRBJ2-7; TRBD2 matches 9 bases. J was trimmed by 0 bases and V by 6 bases; bases with no gene match: 3. Per germline, CDR1 MDHEN and CDR2 SYDVKM. This CDR3 is built from 14 residues. The CDR3 sequence is CASSLAGLSYEQYF. The CDR3 bases are TGTGCCAGCAGCCTAGCGGGACTCTCCTACGAGCAGTACTTC. The whole variable domain, remainder taken from reference TRBV28 and TRBJ2-7, is DVKVTQSSRYLVKRTGEKVFLECVQDMDHENMFWYRQDPGLGLRLIYFSYDVKMKEKGDIPEGYSVSREKKERFSLILESASTNQTSMYLCASSLAGLSYEQYFGPGTRLTVT.

This clone appeared once. The rearrangement uses TRBV9 and TRBJ2-3, with 9 positions matching TRBD2. This CDR3 region has 15 residues. With 0 bases clipped from V and 4 bases from J, the junction kept 3 bases outside the gene matches. CDR1 SGDLS and CDR2 YYNGEE come from the germline V gene. CDR3 residues: CASSVGGGGADTQYF. CDR3 in DNA: TGTGCCAGCAGCGTAGGCGGGGGGGGTGCAGATACGCAGTATTTT.

The chain is built from TRBV19 and TRBJ2-7, with 9 bases identical to TRBD1. CDR3 length: 15 residues. Germline V gene lookup returns CDR1 LNHDA and CDR2 SQIVND (reference sequence). With V trimmed by 5 bases and J by 5 bases, 10 bases remained unmatched. The DNA for the CDR3 is TGTGCCAGTAGTCCTGGACAGGGGCTACACCACGAGCAGTACTTC. Translated: CASSPGQGLHHEQYF.

J is TRBJ2-7 and V is TRBV4-2; 13 positions match TRBD2. Germline V gene data show CDR1 as LGHNA and CDR2 as YNFKEQ. CDR3 length equals 15 residues. The ends lost 4 bases at V and 5 bases at J; junction bases unmatched: 5. Here the CDR3 DNA reads TGTGCCAGCAGCCCGAGGACTAGCGGGGGCGACGAGCAGTACTTC. Residues: CASSPRTSGGDEQYF.

The J gene is TRBJ2-7, the V gene TRBV7-2; 8 bases map to TRBD2. The germline CDR1 and CDR2 sequences are SGHTA and FQGNSA. V trimming: 0 bases; J trimming: 2 bases; junction bases outside the gene matches: 6. CDR3 size: 16 residues. CDR3 residues: CASSLAWREAPYEQYF. CDR3 coding DNA: TGTGCCAGCAGCTTAGCCTGGCGGGAGGCCCCCTACGAGCAGTACTTC.

For the CDR3, the DNA is TGTGCCAGCAGCCATGGACTCGTGGAGACCCAGTACTTC. It yields the protein CASSHGLVETQYF. The chain recombines TRBV6-5 with TRBJ2-5, with D possibly TRBD2 on 5 matching bases. V lost 6 bases and J 5 bases, leaving 13 bases between the germline ends. This CDR3 is built from 13 residues. Germline V gene lookup returns CDR1 MNHEY and CDR2 SVGAGI.

The chain links TRBV7-2 to TRBJ2-5; D is possibly TRBD1 (5 bases). The end of the DNA aligns better with TRBJ2-7, so the J call may be wrong. The length of the CDR3 is 14 residues. The germline CDR1 and CDR2 sequences are SGHTA and FQGNSA. The DNA for the CDR3 is TGTGCCAGCAGCTTAGAACCGACAGTCTACGAGCAGTACTTC. Protein product: CASSLEPTVYEQYF.

J is TRBJ2-2 and V is TRBV27, with 9 positions matching TRBD2. This CDR3 is built from 17 residues. The trim removed 1 base at V and 7 bases at J, leaving 10 bases unmatched. Germline CDR1 MNHEY, CDR2 SMNVEV (reference sequence). The CDR3 sequence: CASSLLGSRRGGGELFF. In DNA, the CDR3 is TGTGCCAGCAGTTTATTAGGGTCCCGGCGGGGGGGCGGGGAGCTGTTTTTT.

V and J are TRBV28 and TRBJ2-1, with TRBD2 identical over 11 bases. The ends lost 2 bases at V and 4 bases at J; junction bases unmatched: 4. Germline V lookup: CDR1 MDHEN, CDR2 SYDVKM. The CDR3 spans 16 residues. The CDR3 bases are TGTGCCAGCAGTTTAGAGACTAGCGGGGCATACAATGAGCAGTTCTTC. As protein: CASSLETSGAYNEQFF.